Shown below are 19 T cell receptor beta chains from a single sample sequenced in a study of blood T cell repertoires in COVID-19. The repertoire was sequenced with immunoSEQ multiplex PCR; TCRdb's copy has only in-frame clones and lacks some. This table has about 140,000 clones, 80% to 90% appearing once. The sequenced material came from peripheral blood. All receptors derive from an elderly woman with acute or convalescent COVID-19.

This clone was seen only once. The chain joins TRBV19 to TRBJ1-1; no firm D call. CDR1 is LNHDA and CDR2 is SQIVND in the germline V gene (reference sequence). The CDR3 consists of 13 residues. Trimming took 6 bases from V and 2 from J, leaving 10 bases between them. The CDR3 reads CASRYYFNTEAFF. The CDR3 DNA is TGTGCCAGTAGGTATTACTTTAACACTGAAGCTTTCTTT.

The chain has TRBV12-3 or TRBV12-4 and TRBJ2-3; 7 positions match TRBD2. The junction had 6 bases not matched to a gene; V was cut back by 7 bases and J by 5 bases. The CDR3 is made up of 13 amino acids. The CDR3 nucleotides read TGTGCCAGCACTGGGAGGGCCCGAGATACGCAGTATTTT. Amino acids: CASTGRARDTQYF.

This clone came up once. This chain connects TRBV4-1 to TRBJ1-2; 8 nucleotides line up with TRBD1. V trimming: 1 base; J trimming: 0 bases; junction bases outside the gene matches: 4. The CDR3 sequence is 16 residues long. Germline V gene lookup returns CDR1 MGHRA and CDR2 YSYEKL. CDR3 in DNA: TGCGCCAGCAGCCAAGGACAGGGGCGAGCTAACTATGGCTACACCTTC. Translated: CASSQGQGRANYGYTF.

The chain is built from TRBV4-3 and TRBJ1-4, with a tentative D call TRBD1 (6 bases). Trimming left V 4 bases short and J 7 bases short, with 16 bases between. CDR1 and CDR2 from the germline V gene are LGHNA and YSLEER. The CDR3 has 15 amino acids. In DNA form, the CDR3 reads TGCGCCAGCAGCCCCACCTCGGGGGGCAGTGAAAAACTGTTTTTT. It is translated as CASSPTSGGSEKLFF.

V is TRBV5-1 and J is TRBJ1-5; D may be TRBD1 (5 bases). Germline-derived CDR1 and CDR2 are SGHRS and YFSETQ. The CDR3 consists of 15 residues. The V gene lost 3 bases and the J gene lost 6 bases, with 16 bases spanning the gap. This chain's CDR3 is CASSSTGTWGQPQHF. Here the CDR3 DNA reads TGCGCCAGCAGCTCAACCGGGACTTGGGGTCAGCCCCAGCATTTT.

The chain has TRBV19 and TRBJ2-7; 10 bases agree with TRBD1. Germline loops: CDR1 LNHDA, CDR2 SQIVND (reference sequence). Trimming at V came to 5 bases and at J to 2 bases, leaving 12 bases not matched to a gene. This CDR3 spans 17 amino acids. The CDR3 sequence is CASSADLGTGVPYEQYF. The CDR3 DNA reads as TGTGCCAGTAGTGCAGATTTGGGGACAGGGGTCCCCTACGAGCAGTACTTC.

The genes are TRBV29-1 and TRBJ2-3; 9 nucleotides align to TRBD2. Germline V lookup: CDR1 SQVTM, CDR2 ANQGSEA. The CDR3 covers 13 residues. The V gene end was trimmed by 4 bases and the J gene end by 8 bases; junction bases not matched to a gene: 7. The CDR3 DNA sequence: TGCAGCGTTGCTTGGACTAGCGAGGGTACGCAGTATTTT. This sequence encodes CSVAWTSEGTQYF.

The chain joins TRBV5-4 to TRBJ1-1; D may be TRBD1 (5 bases). The CDR3 extends over 15 amino acids. V dropped 2 bases and J dropped 0 bases, with 11 bases sitting between them. Germline CDR1 and CDR2: SGHNT and YYREEE (reference sequence). CDR3 loop: CASSFKWGMNTEAFF. The CDR3 DNA is TGTGCCAGCAGCTTTAAGTGGGGCATGAACACTGAAGCTTTCTTT.

V and J are TRBV28 and TRBJ1-2; D might be TRBD1 (5 bases). Germline V gene lookup returns CDR1 MDHEN and CDR2 SYDVKM. Trimming removed 0 bases from V and 7 bases from J, with 15 bases in between. The CDR3 consists of 15 residues. The CDR3 spells CASSLWAGGVFGYTF. DNA for the CDR3: TGTGCCAGCAGTTTATGGGCCGGGGGGGTCTTTGGCTACACCTTC.

This rearrangement joins TRBV11-3 to TRBJ2-1; 7 bases agree with TRBD2. V lost 2 bases to trimming and J lost 9 bases; unmatched junction nucleotides: 10. The CDR3 runs to 15 residues. Germline values: CDR1 SGHNT, CDR2 YENEEA. The CDR3 loop reads CASSLTGGGGGEQFF. The DNA of the CDR3 is TGTGCCAGCAGCTTAACTGGCGGGGGAGGCGGTGAGCAGTTCTTC.

This chain connects TRBV5-1 to TRBJ1-2; TRBD1 matches 7 bases. The CDR3 is made up of 13 amino acids. Germline V gene lookup returns CDR1 SGHRS and CDR2 YFSETQ. V lost 2 bases and J lost 8; bases outside the gene matches: 6. The CDR3 DNA reads as TGCGCCAGCAGCTTAGAGGGGGCGGACGGCTACACCTTC. This gives the protein CASSLEGADGYTF.

The chain carries TRBV6-2 or TRBV6-3 and TRBJ1-2; no definite D call. The CDR3 has 14 amino acids. CDR1 and CDR2 from the germline V gene are MNHEY and SVGEGT. V lost 2 bases and J 1 base, leaving 8 bases between the germline ends. Written as DNA, the CDR3 is TGTGCCAGCAGTTACATCGAGAGTAACTATGGCTACACCTTC. This sequence encodes CASSYIESNYGYTF.

This chain links TRBV5-4 with TRBJ2-1; TRBD2 agrees at 10 bases. CDR1 and CDR2 from the germline V gene are SGHNT and YYREEE (reference sequence). The V gene end was trimmed by 2 bases and the J gene end by 4 bases; junction bases not matched to a gene: 12. This CDR3 region has 18 residues. In DNA, the CDR3 is TGTGCCAGCAGCTTCCTGAGCGGGGGGGCCGGTGTGTACAATGAGCAGTTCTTC. Translating gives CASSFLSGGAGVYNEQFF.

Worth noting for this clone: The same CDR3 is also encoded by other DNA sequences in this sample. The chain employs TRBV6-5 and TRBJ1-5, with 9 bases matching TRBD1. Germline values: CDR1 MNHEY, CDR2 SVGAGI. CDR3 length: 13 amino acids. After removal of 6 bases from V and 7 bases from J, the junction contained 4 bases not matched to a gene. In DNA, the CDR3 is TGTGCCAGCAGCACAGGGGGCGGCCAGCCCCAGCATTTT. Translated, it gives CASSTGGGQPQHF.

This rearrangement joins TRBV3-1 (or the pseudogene TRBV3-2) to TRBJ2-7; the D is unclear. V lost 1 base and J lost 5, with 12 bases in between. This CDR3 contains 14 residues. Germline loops: CDR1 LGHDT, CDR2 YNNKEL (reference sequence). For the CDR3, the DNA is TGTGCCAGCAGCCAAGTTGGGCAGGTCAACGAGCAGTACTTC. This gives the protein CASSQVGQVNEQYF.

This sequence joins TRBV7-8 and TRBJ1-1, with D tentatively TRBD1 (6 bases). CDR1 is SGHVS and CDR2 is FQNEAQ in the germline V gene. The CDR3 has 16 residues. Trimming left V 5 bases short and J 0 bases short, with 16 bases between. CDR3 DNA: TGTGCCAGCAGCGCCTGGACAGTTCATATGAACACTGAAGCTTTCTTT. The encoded protein is CASSAWTVHMNTEAFF. Complete variable domain (other parts from reference TRBV7-8 and TRBJ1-1): GAGVSQSPRYKVAKRGQDVALRCDPISGHVSLFWYQQALGQGPEFLTYFQNEAQLDKSGLPSDRFFAERPEGSVSTLKIQRTQQEDSAVYLCASSAWTVHMNTEAFFGQGTRLTVV.

The chain has TRBV2 and TRBJ1-4; D perhaps matches TRBD1 (6 bases). Trimming removed 4 bases at V and 5 bases at J, with 14 bases between. The CDR3 has 15 residues. Germline V gene sequence: CDR1 SNHLY, CDR2 FYNNEI. CDR3 sequence: CASSASPGANEKLFF. The CDR3 region has the DNA TGTGCCAGCAGTGCCTCCCCAGGGGCGAATGAAAAACTGTTTTTT.

The chain is built from TRBV28 and TRBJ1-2; D is possibly TRBD1 (5 bases). Germline V gene sequence: CDR1 MDHEN, CDR2 SYDVKM. V was clipped by 5 bases and J by 4 bases, with 11 bases between them. The CDR3 extends over 13 amino acids. The CDR3 sequence: CASSSAGFYGYTF. The CDR3, as DNA: TGTGCCAGCAGTAGTGCAGGGTTCTATGGCTACACCTTC.

This rearrangement joins TRBV3-1 (or the pseudogene TRBV3-2) to TRBJ1-5, with no clear D. Per germline, CDR1 LGHDT and CDR2 YNNKEL (reference sequence). Trimming stripped 1 base from V and 8 bases from J, with 9 bases between. The CDR3 loop spans 13 amino acids. CDR3 loop: CASSQAGFEPQHF. The DNA of the CDR3 is TGTGCCAGCAGCCAAGCGGGTTTTGAGCCCCAGCATTTT.